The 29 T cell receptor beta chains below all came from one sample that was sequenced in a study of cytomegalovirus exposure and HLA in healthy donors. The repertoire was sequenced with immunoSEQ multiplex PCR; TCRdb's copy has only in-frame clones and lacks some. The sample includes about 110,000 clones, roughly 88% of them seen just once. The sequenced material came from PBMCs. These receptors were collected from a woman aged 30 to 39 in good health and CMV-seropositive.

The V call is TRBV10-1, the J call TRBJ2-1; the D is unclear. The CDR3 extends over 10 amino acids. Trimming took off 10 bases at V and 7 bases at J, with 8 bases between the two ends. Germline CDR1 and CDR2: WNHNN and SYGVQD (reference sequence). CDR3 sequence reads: CATEENEQFF. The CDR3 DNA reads TGCGCCACCGAGGAAAATGAGCAGTTCTTC.

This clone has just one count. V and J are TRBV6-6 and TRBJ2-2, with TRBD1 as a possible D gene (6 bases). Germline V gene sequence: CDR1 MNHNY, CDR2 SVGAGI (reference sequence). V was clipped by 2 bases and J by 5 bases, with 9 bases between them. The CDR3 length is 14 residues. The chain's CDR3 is CASSYPQGTGELFF. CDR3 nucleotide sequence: TGTGCCAGCAGTTACCCCCAGGGGACCGGGGAGCTGTTTTTT.

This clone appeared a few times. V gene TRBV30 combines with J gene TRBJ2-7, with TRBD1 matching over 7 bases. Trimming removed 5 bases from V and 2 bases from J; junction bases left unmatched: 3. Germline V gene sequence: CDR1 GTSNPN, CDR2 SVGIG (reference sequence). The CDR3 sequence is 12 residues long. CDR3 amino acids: CAWGDRTYEQYF. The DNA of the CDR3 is TGTGCCTGGGGGGACAGAACCTACGAGCAGTACTTC.

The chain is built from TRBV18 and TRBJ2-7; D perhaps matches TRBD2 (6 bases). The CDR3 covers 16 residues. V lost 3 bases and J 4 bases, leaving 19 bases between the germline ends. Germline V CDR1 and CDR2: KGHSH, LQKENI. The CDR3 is CASSPRAGTSLYEQYF. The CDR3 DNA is TGTGCCAGCTCACCCCGGGCGGGGACCTCATTATACGAGCAGTACTTC.

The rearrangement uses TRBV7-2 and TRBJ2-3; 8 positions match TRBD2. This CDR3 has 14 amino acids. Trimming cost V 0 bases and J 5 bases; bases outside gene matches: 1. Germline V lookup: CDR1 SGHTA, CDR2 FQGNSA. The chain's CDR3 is CASSLASGKDTQYF. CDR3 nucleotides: TGTGCCAGCAGCTTAGCTAGCGGGAAAGATACGCAGTATTTT.

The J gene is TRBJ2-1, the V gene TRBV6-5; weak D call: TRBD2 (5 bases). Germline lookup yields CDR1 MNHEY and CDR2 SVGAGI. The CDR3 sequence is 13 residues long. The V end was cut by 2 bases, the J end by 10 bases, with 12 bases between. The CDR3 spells CASSYGGPGEQFF. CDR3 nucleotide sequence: TGTGCCAGCAGTTACGGAGGCCCGGGGGAGCAGTTCTTC.

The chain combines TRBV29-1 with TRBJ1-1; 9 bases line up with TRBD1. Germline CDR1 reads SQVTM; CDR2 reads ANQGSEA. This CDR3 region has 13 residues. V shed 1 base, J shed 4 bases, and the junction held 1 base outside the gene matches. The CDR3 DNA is TGCAGCGTTGAAGGACAGGGGGGCACTGAAGCTTTCTTT. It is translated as CSVEGQGGTEAFF.

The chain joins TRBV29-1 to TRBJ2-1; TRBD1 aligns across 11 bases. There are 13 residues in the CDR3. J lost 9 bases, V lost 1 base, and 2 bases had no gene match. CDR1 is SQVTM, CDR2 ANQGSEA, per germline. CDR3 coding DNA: TGCAGCGTTGAAGGGGGACAGGGGGTTGAGCAGTTCTTC. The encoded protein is CSVEGGQGVEQFF.

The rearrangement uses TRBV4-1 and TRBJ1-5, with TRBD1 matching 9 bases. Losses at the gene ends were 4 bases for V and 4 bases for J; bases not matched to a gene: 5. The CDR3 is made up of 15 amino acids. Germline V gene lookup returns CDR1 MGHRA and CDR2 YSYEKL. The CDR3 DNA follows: TGCGCCAGCAGCCCCTTAGGACAGGGGAATCAGCCCCAGCATTTT. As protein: CASSPLGQGNQPQHF.

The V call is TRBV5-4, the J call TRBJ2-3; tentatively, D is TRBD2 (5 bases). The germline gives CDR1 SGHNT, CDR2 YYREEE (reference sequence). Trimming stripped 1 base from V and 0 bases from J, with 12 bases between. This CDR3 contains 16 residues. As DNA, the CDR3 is TGTGCCAGCAGCTTGAGTTTTAGCGTAAGCACAGATACGCAGTATTTT. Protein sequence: CASSLSFSVSTDTQYF.

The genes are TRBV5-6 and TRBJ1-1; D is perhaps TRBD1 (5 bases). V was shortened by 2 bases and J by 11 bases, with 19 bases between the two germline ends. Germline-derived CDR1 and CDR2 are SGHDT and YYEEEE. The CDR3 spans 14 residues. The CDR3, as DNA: TGTGCCAGCAGCTTACCGACAGCCGGATTAGAGGCTTTCTTT. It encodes CASSLPTAGLEAFF.

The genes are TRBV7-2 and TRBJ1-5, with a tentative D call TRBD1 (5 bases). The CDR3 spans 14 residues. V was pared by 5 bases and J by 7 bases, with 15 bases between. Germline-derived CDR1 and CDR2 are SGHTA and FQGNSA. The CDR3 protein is CASSQRRGYQPQHF. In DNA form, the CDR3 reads TGTGCCAGCAGCCAAAGGAGGGGATACCAGCCCCAGCATTTT.

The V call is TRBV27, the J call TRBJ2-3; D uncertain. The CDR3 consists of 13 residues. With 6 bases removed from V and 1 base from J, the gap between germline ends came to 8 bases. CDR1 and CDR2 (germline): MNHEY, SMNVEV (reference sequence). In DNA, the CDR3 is TGTGCCAGCAGATCAGGCGGCACAGATACGCAGTATTTT. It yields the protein CASRSGGTDTQYF.

The CDR3 sequence: CASSVGPGAMNTEAFF. The CDR3 DNA is TGTGCCAGCAGCGTAGGCCCAGGGGCGATGAACACTGAAGCTTTCTTT. The chain has TRBV9 and TRBJ1-1, with D possibly TRBD1 on 6 matching bases. Germline CDR1 reads SGDLS; CDR2 reads YYNGEE. Trimming pared 0 bases from V and 0 bases from J, leaving 12 bases between. The CDR3 loop spans 16 amino acids.

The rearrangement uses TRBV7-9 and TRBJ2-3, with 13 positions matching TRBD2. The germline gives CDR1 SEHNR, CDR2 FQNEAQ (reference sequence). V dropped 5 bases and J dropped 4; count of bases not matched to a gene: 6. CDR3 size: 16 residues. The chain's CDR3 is CASSPGTSGNADTQYF. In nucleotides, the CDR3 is TGTGCCAGCAGCCCAGGGACTAGCGGGAACGCAGATACGCAGTATTTT. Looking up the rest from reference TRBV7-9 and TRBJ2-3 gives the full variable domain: DTGVSQNPRHKITKRGQNVTFRCDPISEHNRLYWYRQTLGQGPEFLTYFQNEAQLEKSRLLSDRFSAERPKGSFSTLEIQRTEQGDSAMYLCASSPGTSGNADTQYFGPGTRLTVL.

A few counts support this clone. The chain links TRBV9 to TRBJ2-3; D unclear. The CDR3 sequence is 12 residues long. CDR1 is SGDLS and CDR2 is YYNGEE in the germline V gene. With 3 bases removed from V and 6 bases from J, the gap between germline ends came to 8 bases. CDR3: CASSGPGDTQYF. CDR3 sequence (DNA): TGTGCCAGCAGCGGGCCCGGGGATACGCAGTATTTT. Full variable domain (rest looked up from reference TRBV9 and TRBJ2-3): DSGVTQTPKHLITATGQRVTLRCSPRSGDLSVYWYQQSLDQGLQFLIQYYNGEERAKGNILERFSAQQFPDLHSELNLSSLELGDSALYFCASSGPGDTQYFGPGTRLTVL.

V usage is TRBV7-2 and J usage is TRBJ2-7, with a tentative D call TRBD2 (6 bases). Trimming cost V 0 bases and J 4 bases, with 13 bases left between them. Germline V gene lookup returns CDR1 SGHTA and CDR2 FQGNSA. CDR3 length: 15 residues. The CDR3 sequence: CASSLAWTTSYEQYF. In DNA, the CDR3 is TGTGCCAGCAGCTTAGCCTGGACTACTTCGTACGAGCAGTACTTC.

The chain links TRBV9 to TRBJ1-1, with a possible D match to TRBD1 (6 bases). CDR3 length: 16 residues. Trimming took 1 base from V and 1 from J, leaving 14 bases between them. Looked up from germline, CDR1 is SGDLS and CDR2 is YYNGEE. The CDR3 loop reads CASSVWDPGQNTEAFF. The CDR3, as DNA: TGTGCCAGCAGCGTATGGGATCCGGGACAGAACACTGAAGCTTTCTTT.

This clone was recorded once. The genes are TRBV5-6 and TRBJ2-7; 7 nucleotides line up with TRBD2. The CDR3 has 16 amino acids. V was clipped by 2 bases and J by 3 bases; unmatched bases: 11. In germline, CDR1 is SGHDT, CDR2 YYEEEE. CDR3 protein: CASSFQQRLAFYEQYF. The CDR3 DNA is TGTGCCAGCAGCTTCCAACAACGACTAGCCTTCTACGAGCAGTACTTC.

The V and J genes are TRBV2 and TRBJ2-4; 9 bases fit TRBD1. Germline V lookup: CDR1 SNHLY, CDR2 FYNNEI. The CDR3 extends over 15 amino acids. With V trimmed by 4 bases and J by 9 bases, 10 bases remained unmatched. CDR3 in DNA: TGTGCCAGCAGTGCAACAGGGGGCACCTCTCCCATTCAGTACTTC. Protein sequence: CASSATGGTSPIQYF.

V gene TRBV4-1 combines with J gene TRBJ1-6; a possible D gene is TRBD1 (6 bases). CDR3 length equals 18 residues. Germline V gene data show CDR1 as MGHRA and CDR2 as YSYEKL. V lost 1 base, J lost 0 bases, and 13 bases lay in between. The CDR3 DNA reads TGCGCCAGCAGCCAAGTTGCAGGGACAAGCTCCTATAATTCACCCCTCCACTTT. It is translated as CASSQVAGTSSYNSPLHF.

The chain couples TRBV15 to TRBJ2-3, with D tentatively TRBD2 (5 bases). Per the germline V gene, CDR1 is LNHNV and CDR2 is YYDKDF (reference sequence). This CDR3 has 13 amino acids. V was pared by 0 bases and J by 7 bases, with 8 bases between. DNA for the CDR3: TGTGCCACCAGCAGAGAGGCGGGTTATACGCAGTATTTT. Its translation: CATSREAGYTQYF.

This chain's CDR3 is CASSQGQGGSGELFF. In DNA form, the CDR3 reads TGTGCCAGCAGCCAGGGACAGGGTGGCAGCGGGGAGCTGTTTTTT. This sequence joins TRBV6-6 and TRBJ2-2, with 9 bases lining up with TRBD1. CDR1 is MNHNY, CDR2 SVGAGI, per germline (reference sequence). Unmatched junction bases numbered 9, after V lost 6 bases and J lost 7 bases. The CDR3 sequence is 15 residues long.

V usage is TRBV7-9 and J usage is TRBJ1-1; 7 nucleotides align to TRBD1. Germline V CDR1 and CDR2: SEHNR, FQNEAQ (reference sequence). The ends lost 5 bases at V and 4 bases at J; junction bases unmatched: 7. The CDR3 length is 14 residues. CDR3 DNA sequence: TGTGCCAGCAGCATCAGACAGGGAGGCACTGAAGCTTTCTTT. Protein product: CASSIRQGGTEAFF.

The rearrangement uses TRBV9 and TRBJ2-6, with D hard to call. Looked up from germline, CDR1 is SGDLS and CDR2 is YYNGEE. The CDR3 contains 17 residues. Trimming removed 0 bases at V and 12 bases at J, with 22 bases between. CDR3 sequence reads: CASSVGKATPFHSVLTF. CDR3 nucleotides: TGTGCCAGCAGCGTAGGAAAAGCCACTCCCTTTCACAGCGTCCTGACTTTC.

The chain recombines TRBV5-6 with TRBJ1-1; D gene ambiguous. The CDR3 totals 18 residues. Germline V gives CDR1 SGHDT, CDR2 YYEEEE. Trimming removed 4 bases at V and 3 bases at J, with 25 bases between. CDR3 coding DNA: TGTGCCAGCAGCCCCGGAGGATTGTGGGATGTTTTGGACACTGAAGCTTTCTTT. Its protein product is CASSPGGLWDVLDTEAFF.

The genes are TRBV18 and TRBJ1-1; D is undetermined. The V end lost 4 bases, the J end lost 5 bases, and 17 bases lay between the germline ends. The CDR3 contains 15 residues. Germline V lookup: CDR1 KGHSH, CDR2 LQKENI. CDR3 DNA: TGTGCCAGCTCACGTCAGGTGGCCCAAACGACTGAAGCTTTCTTT. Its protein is CASSRQVAQTTEAFF.

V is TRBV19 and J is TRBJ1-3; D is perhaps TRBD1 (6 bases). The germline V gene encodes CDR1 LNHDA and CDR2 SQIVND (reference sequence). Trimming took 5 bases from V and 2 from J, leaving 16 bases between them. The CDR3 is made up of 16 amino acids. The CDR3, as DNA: TGTGCCAGTAGTCAGGAATCGGGGGGCGCTGGAAACACCATATATTTT. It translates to CASSQESGGAGNTIYF.

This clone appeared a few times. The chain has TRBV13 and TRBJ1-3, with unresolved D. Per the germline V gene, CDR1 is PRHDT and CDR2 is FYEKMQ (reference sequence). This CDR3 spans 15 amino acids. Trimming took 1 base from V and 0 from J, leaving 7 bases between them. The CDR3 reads CASSLAPSSGNTIYF. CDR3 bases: TGTGCCAGCAGCTTAGCCCCGAGCTCTGGAAACACCATATATTTT.